The 30 T cell receptor beta chains below come from one sample, sequenced in a study of CD8 T cells in Susac syndrome (dated by TCRdb to between 2017 and 2020). Library construction relied on the immunoSEQ multiplex PCR assay. RNA was extracted using the RNeasy kit, and about 0.45 to 1 microgram was reverse transcribed with random hexamers. TCRdb passed the public sequencing reads through fastp at Q25 and MiXCR, retaining productive beta sequences. CDR3 protein duplicates are merged, each entry listing the most common genes and DNA. Recorded for this sample are about 180,000 distinct CDR3 sequences; 90% to 95% of them occurred a single time. The ten largest account for 0.1% to 0.13% of the sample. The specimen was CD4+ T cells from PBMCs. These receptor sequences come from a human donor with Susac syndrome.

V gene TRBV9 combines with J gene TRBJ2-3, with unresolved D. The CDR3 is 14 amino acids. V lost 2 bases and J 6 bases, leaving 13 bases between the germline ends. Germline values: CDR1 SGDLS, CDR2 YYNGEE. The CDR3: CASSVQIGTDTQYF. As DNA, the CDR3 is TGTGCCAGCAGCGTTCAGATCGGTACCGATACGCAGTATTTT.

The chain is built from TRBV24-1 and TRBJ2-3; no clear D. CDR3 size: 13 residues. Germline assignment: CDR1 KGHDR and CDR2 SFDVKD. Trimming left V 9 bases short and J 1 base short, with 10 bases between. CDR3 DNA sequence: TGTGCCACCTCACGGGTCGGCACAGATACGCAGTATTTT. Encoded protein: CATSRVGTDTQYF.

Here the CDR3 reads CASSFKTGEHEQYF. CDR3 DNA: TGTGCCAGCAGCTTTAAGACAGGGGAACACGAGCAGTACTTC. The V and J genes are TRBV5-4 and TRBJ2-7, with 8 bases identical to TRBD1. Germline assignment: CDR1 SGHNT and CDR2 YYREEE (reference sequence). This CDR3 has 14 residues. Unmatched junction bases numbered 6, after V lost 2 bases and J lost 5 bases.

CDR3 amino acids: CASSPLGQVVSYNSPLHF. CDR3 nucleotide sequence: TGTGCCAGCAGTCCCCTTGGACAGGTGGTATCCTATAATTCACCCCTCCACTTT. The chain has TRBV27 and TRBJ1-6, with 7 bases aligning to TRBD1. CDR1 is MNHEY and CDR2 is SMNVEV in the germline V gene (reference sequence). V shed 5 bases, J shed 1 base, and the junction held 11 bases outside the gene matches. The CDR3 length is 18 residues.

The CDR3: CASRVGQKYNEQFF. DNA of the CDR3: TGTGCCAGCAGGGTGGGACAGAAATACAATGAGCAGTTCTTC. The chain recombines TRBV6-5 with TRBJ2-1; 7 bases are shared with TRBD1. CDR1 MNHEY and CDR2 SVGAGI come from the germline V gene. Losses at the gene ends were 6 bases for V and 4 bases for J; bases not matched to a gene: 6. CDR3 length equals 14 residues.

J is TRBJ2-2 and V is TRBV5-1; D remains ambiguous. V shed 1 base and J shed 2 bases, with 12 bases lying between them. This CDR3 contains 16 residues. Germline V gene sequence: CDR1 SGHRS, CDR2 YFSETQ. This CDR3 is CASSLRLGINTGELFF. DNA for the CDR3: TGCGCCAGCAGCTTGCGTCTGGGAATCAACACCGGGGAGCTGTTTTTT. Supplemented by reference TRBV5-1 and TRBJ2-2, the full variable domain reads KAGVTQTPRYLIKTRGQQVTLSCSPISGHRSVSWYQQTPGQGLQFLFEYFSETQRNKGNFPGRFSGRQFSNSRSEMNVSTLELGDSALYLCASSLRLGINTGELFFGEGSRLTVL.

The chain employs TRBV24-1 and TRBJ2-5; 10 bases line up with TRBD2. The CDR3 spans 16 residues. Germline V lookup: CDR1 KGHDR, CDR2 SFDVKD. V lost 3 bases to trimming and J lost 4 bases; unmatched junction nucleotides: 7. The CDR3: CATSDPQSGGAETQYF. CDR3 sequence (DNA): TGTGCCACCAGTGATCCTCAAAGCGGGGGGGCAGAGACCCAGTACTTC.

The J gene is TRBJ2-5, the V gene TRBV7-2; tentatively, D is TRBD2 (6 bases). V shed 2 bases and J shed 5 bases, with 12 bases lying between them. This CDR3 has 14 residues. Germline CDR1 reads SGHTA; CDR2 reads FQGNSA. Here the CDR3 DNA reads TGTGCCAGCAGCTTAACCCGGGGGAGGGAGACCCAGTACTTC. Residues: CASSLTRGRETQYF.

The rearrangement joins TRBV29-1 to TRBJ1-2, with unresolved D. The germline V and J ends were trimmed by 4 bases and 6 bases, with 15 bases remaining between them. Germline values: CDR1 SQVTM, CDR2 ANQGSEA. The length of the CDR3 is 13 residues. The CDR3 sequence is CSVGRETKNGYTF. The CDR3 nucleotides are TGCAGCGTTGGCCGGGAGACTAAAAATGGCTACACCTTC.

The chain links TRBV5-1 to TRBJ1-2; D call uncertain. The CDR3 covers 12 residues. Per germline, CDR1 SGHRS and CDR2 YFSETQ. V dropped 4 bases and J dropped 8 bases, with 12 bases sitting between them. CDR3 region: CASSNPGGGYTF. CDR3 sequence (DNA): TGCGCCAGCAGCAATCCGGGAGGAGGCTACACCTTC.

This chain links TRBV7-2 with TRBJ2-7; 12 positions agree with TRBD2. Per germline, CDR1 SGHTA and CDR2 FQGNSA. The CDR3 is 15 residues long. Trimming removed 4 bases from V and 5 bases from J; junction bases left unmatched: 6. The DNA for the CDR3 is TGTGCCAGCAGCTACCTAGCGGGGGGGCCCCACGAGCAGTACTTC. As protein: CASSYLAGGPHEQYF.

The chain links TRBV6-5 to TRBJ2-5; 8 positions match TRBD1. The CDR3 totals 15 residues. V lost 9 bases to trimming and J lost 7 bases; unmatched junction nucleotides: 16. In germline, CDR1 is MNHEY, CDR2 SVGAGI. CDR3 DNA: TGTGCCAGACTCCAGGGGGCGAGGGCAAAGGTGACCCAGTACTTC. Translation gives CARLQGARAKVTQYF.

The chain links TRBV5-1 to TRBJ2-5; no reliable D call. V was clipped by 4 bases and J by 2 bases, with 9 bases between them. Germline V lookup: CDR1 SGHRS, CDR2 YFSETQ. The CDR3 covers 13 residues. The CDR3 spells CASSLTWQETQYF. The CDR3 region has the DNA TGCGCCAGCAGCCTAACTTGGCAAGAGACCCAGTACTTC.

The rearrangement links TRBV7-2 to TRBJ2-5; the D gene is possibly TRBD2 (5 bases). Germline V gene sequence: CDR1 SGHTA, CDR2 FQGNSA. The CDR3 spans 13 residues. Trimming left V 3 bases short and J 4 bases short, with 9 bases between. The CDR3, as DNA: TGTGCCAGCAGCTTCACTAGGCGAGAGACCCAGTACTTC. This translates into CASSFTRRETQYF.

This chain uses TRBV7-2 with TRBJ1-6; no clear D gene. The germline gives CDR1 SGHTA, CDR2 FQGNSA. The CDR3 is made up of 13 amino acids. V lost 0 bases and J 6 bases, leaving 3 bases between the germline ends. This CDR3 reads CASSLAVNSPLHF. The CDR3 bases are TGTGCCAGCAGCTTAGCAGTTAATTCACCCCTCCACTTT.

The chain carries TRBV27 and TRBJ2-5; D remains ambiguous. This CDR3 has 13 amino acids. With 4 bases removed from V and 5 bases from J, the gap between germline ends came to 11 bases. Germline CDR1 reads MNHEY; CDR2 reads SMNVEV (reference sequence). DNA of the CDR3: TGTGCCAGCAGTTATCAATTAAAGGAGACCCAGTACTTC. Its protein is CASSYQLKETQYF.

This chain links TRBV4-2 with TRBJ1-6, with D possibly matching TRBD1 (5 bases). In germline, CDR1 is LGHNA, CDR2 YNFKEQ. Trimming removed 0 bases from V and 8 bases from J, with 14 bases in between. The CDR3 sequence is 16 residues long. CDR3 residues: CASSQDPQGIHSPLHF. For the CDR3, the DNA is TGTGCCAGCAGCCAAGATCCCCAGGGTATACATTCACCCCTCCACTTT.

This chain connects TRBV7-9 to TRBJ2-1, with 8 bases fitting TRBD2. The germline V gene has CDR1 SEHNR and CDR2 FQNEAQ (reference sequence). This CDR3 contains 15 residues. With 7 bases clipped from V and 7 bases from J, the junction kept 12 bases outside the gene matches. The DNA for the CDR3 is TGTGCCAGCACGGCGAGGGGGACTAGTAGGAATGAGCAGTTCTTC. Protein product: CASTARGTSRNEQFF.

The chain employs TRBV20-1 and TRBJ2-2; the D is unclear. Trimming took 0 bases from V and 4 from J, leaving 9 bases between them. The CDR3 totals 14 residues. Per germline, CDR1 DFQATT and CDR2 SNEGSKA (reference sequence). The CDR3 nucleotides are TGCAGTGCTAGAGACAGGCGATCCACCGGGGAGCTGTTTTTT. The encoded protein is CSARDRRSTGELFF.

In DNA, the CDR3 is TGTGCCACCAGTGAAGGGAAAGGATCCAATGAGCAGTTCTTC. Amino acid sequence: CATSEGKGSNEQFF. The chain has TRBV24-1 and TRBJ2-1; no clear D gene. V was shortened by 4 bases and J by 6 bases, with 12 bases between the two germline ends. Germline lookup yields CDR1 KGHDR and CDR2 SFDVKD. The CDR3 runs 14 residues.

V usage is TRBV5-4 and J usage is TRBJ2-7; a possible D gene is TRBD2 (5 bases). Germline-derived CDR1 and CDR2 are SGHNT and YYREEE (reference sequence). V lost 3 bases to trimming and J lost 4 bases, with 14 bases between them. There are 14 residues in the CDR3. The CDR3 bases are TGTGCCAGCAGCTCCGGACGGGGTGGGTACGAGCAGTACTTC. Translating gives CASSSGRGGYEQYF.

The chain links TRBV12-3 or TRBV12-4 to TRBJ2-3; D not resolved. This CDR3 is built from 12 residues. Trimming took 5 bases from V and 10 from J, leaving 13 bases between them. In DNA form, the CDR3 reads TGTGCCAGCAGTGATCCCCCTGGGGCGCAGTATTTT. This sequence encodes CASSDPPGAQYF.

In DNA form, the CDR3 reads TGTGCCAGCAGTTCAAGTAATGAGCAGTTCTTC. It encodes CASSSSNEQFF. The V call is TRBV6-2 or TRBV6-3, the J call TRBJ2-1; D gene ambiguous. This CDR3 region has 11 residues. CDR1 is MNHEY and CDR2 is SVGEGT in the germline V gene. Trimming left V 4 bases short and J 7 bases short, with 5 bases between.

The chain links TRBV2 to TRBJ2-3; 7 bases line up with TRBD2. The CDR3 consists of 15 residues. The V and J ends lost 5 bases and 3 bases, in that order; junction bases with no gene match: 8. Germline loops: CDR1 SNHLY, CDR2 FYNNEI. For the CDR3, the DNA is TGTGCCAGCAGTCCTAACGGGGGAGGGACAGATACGCAGTATTTT. Amino acid sequence: CASSPNGGGTDTQYF.

This chain uses TRBV4-2 with TRBJ2-7; 12 bases align to TRBD2. After removal of 1 base from V and 3 bases from J, the junction contained 19 bases not matched to a gene. Per the germline V gene, CDR1 is LGHNA and CDR2 is YNFKEQ. The CDR3 spans 21 residues. CDR3 loop: CASSQGAPTSGGLGGLYEQYF. CDR3 in DNA: TGTGCCAGCAGCCAAGGGGCGCCGACTAGCGGGGGTCTAGGGGGACTCTACGAGCAGTACTTC.

CDR3 sequence: CASSYSLGGTEAFF. DNA for the CDR3: TGTGCCAGCAGTTACTCTTTGGGGGGCACTGAAGCTTTCTTT. V usage is TRBV6-6 and J usage is TRBJ1-1, with D tentatively TRBD1 (5 bases). V lost 0 bases to trimming and J lost 4 bases, with 9 bases between them. The CDR3 has 14 residues. Germline loops: CDR1 MNHNY, CDR2 SVGAGI (reference sequence).

The chain carries TRBV7-9 and TRBJ1-1; 9 bases align to TRBD1. CDR3 length equals 15 residues. The germline V gene encodes CDR1 SEHNR and CDR2 FQNEAQ (reference sequence). The ends lost 8 bases at V and 4 bases at J; junction bases unmatched: 11. The CDR3 loop reads CASGRDRERITEAFF. Here the CDR3 DNA reads TGTGCCAGCGGCCGGGACAGGGAAAGAATCACTGAAGCTTTCTTT.

The gene calls are TRBV29-1 and TRBJ2-1; D possibly corresponds to TRBD1 (6 bases). Trimming took off 4 bases at V and 14 bases at J, with 12 bases between the two ends. CDR3 length: 10 residues. Per germline, CDR1 SQVTM and CDR2 ANQGSEA. The DNA of the CDR3 is TGCAGCGTTGTATCACCAGGGGAGTTCTTC. Amino acid sequence: CSVVSPGEFF.

The chain uses TRBV20-1 and TRBJ2-3, with 10 bases matching TRBD2. In germline, CDR1 is DFQATT, CDR2 SNEGSKA (reference sequence). CDR3 length: 14 residues. V lost 6 bases to trimming and J lost 5 bases; unmatched junction nucleotides: 8. The CDR3 loop reads CSATKRGGQDTQYF. In DNA form, the CDR3 reads TGCAGTGCCACAAAGCGGGGGGGCCAAGATACGCAGTATTTT.

V and J are TRBV10-3 and TRBJ2-1, with 7 bases aligning to TRBD1. The CDR3 runs to 16 residues. V was pared by 9 bases and J by 4 bases, with 15 bases of the junction left unmatched. Germline V gene lookup returns CDR1 ENHRY and CDR2 SYGVKD. The CDR3 nucleotides are TGTGCCATACAAAGGATTAGGGACAGCGCTTACAATGAGCAGTTCTTC. As protein: CAIQRIRDSAYNEQFF.